This T cell receptor (beta chain) was found in a study of preoperative IRX-2 immunotherapy in early breast cancer. V lost 5 bases, J lost 1 base, and 14 bases lay in between. The CDR3 has 15 residues. The protocol was immunoSEQ multiplex PCR, while the TCRdb copy is restricted to in-frame clones and leaves out a portion. The table has tens of thousands of clones, approximately 89% seen once; the top ten hold less than 2%. The sample's treatment: preoperative locoregional IRX-2 cytokine immunotherapy. Samples came from a phase Ib trial of preoperative locoregional IRX-2 cytokine immunotherapy. This chain links TRBV7-1 with TRBJ1-1, with a weak D call TRBD1 (5 bases). TRBV7-1 is given ORF status, its function remaining uncertain. The receptor was isolated from a human donor with breast cancer. The source material was tumor tissue, sampled after IRX-2 immunotherapy. The CDR3 DNA reads as TGTGCCAGCAGCCCAGGACAACGGGGGAACACTGAAGCTTTCTTT. Protein product: CASSPGQRGNTEAFF.